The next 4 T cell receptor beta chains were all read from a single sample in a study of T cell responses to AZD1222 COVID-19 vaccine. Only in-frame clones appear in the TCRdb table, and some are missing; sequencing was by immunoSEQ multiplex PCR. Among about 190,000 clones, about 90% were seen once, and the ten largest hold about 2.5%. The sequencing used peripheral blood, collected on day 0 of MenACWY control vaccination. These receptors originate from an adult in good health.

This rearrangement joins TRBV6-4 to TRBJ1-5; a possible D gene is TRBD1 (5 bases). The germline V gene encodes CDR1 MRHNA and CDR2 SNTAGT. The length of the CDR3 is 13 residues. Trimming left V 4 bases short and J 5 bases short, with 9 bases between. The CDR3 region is CASSAGEDQPQHF. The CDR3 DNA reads TGTGCCAGCAGTGCGGGGGAAGATCAGCCCCAGCATTTT.

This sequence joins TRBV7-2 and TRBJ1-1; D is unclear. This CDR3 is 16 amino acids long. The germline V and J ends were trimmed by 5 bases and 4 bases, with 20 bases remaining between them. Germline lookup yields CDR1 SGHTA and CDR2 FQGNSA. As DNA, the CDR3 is TGTGCCAGCAGCCGTGCTCGGGGAATTTCGTTCACTGAAGCTTTCTTT. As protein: CASSRARGISFTEAFF.

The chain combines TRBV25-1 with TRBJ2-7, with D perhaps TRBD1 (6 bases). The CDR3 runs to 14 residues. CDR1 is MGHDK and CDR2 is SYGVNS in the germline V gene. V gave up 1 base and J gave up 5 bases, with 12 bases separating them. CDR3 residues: CASSESRGKDEQYF. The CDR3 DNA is TGTGCCAGCAGTGAATCGAGGGGGAAAGACGAGCAGTACTTC.

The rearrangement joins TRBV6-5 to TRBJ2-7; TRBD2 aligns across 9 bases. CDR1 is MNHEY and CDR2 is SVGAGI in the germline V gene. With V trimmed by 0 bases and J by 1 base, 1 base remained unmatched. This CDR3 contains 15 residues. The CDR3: CASSYSLAGSYEQYF. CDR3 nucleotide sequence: TGTGCCAGCAGTTACTCCCTAGCGGGGTCCTACGAGCAGTACTTC.